Below are 23 T cell receptor beta chains sequenced from a single sample in a study of patients and donors after allogeneic stem cell transplantation. TCRdb itself ran the RT-PCR reads through MiXCR, one entry per CDR3 protein. Of approximately 88,000 distinct CDR3 sequences detected, 5% appear once; the ten largest clones hold less than 3%. Sequenced sample: blood, either unsorted or a sorted T cell fraction (not recorded which). The receptor source for this set is a human donor who was either an allogeneic HSCT recipient or a stem cell or donor lymphocyte infusion donor (not recorded which). It is not recorded whose cells these are; they may come from a transplant donor.

This clonotype has at least ten counts. V and J are TRBV7-3 and TRBJ2-2; the D gene is possibly TRBD2 (6 bases). Trimming stripped 5 bases from V and 5 bases from J, with 12 bases between. Germline V gene lookup returns CDR1 SGHTA and CDR2 FQGTGA. This CDR3 region has 14 residues. CDR3 bases: TGTGCCAGCAGCGCGGGACCGGGAACCGGGGAGCTGTTTTTT. Encoded protein: CASSAGPGTGELFF.

This clonotype was recorded many times. V gene TRBV15 combines with J gene TRBJ2-7; 9 nucleotides match TRBD2. Germline V gene lookup returns CDR1 LNHNV and CDR2 YYDKDF (reference sequence). V trimming: 3 bases; J trimming: 2 bases; junction bases outside the gene matches: 5. The CDR3 is made up of 15 amino acids. The CDR3 here is CATSRDSGSPYEQYF. In DNA, the CDR3 is TGTGCCACCAGCAGGGATAGCGGGAGCCCCTACGAGCAGTACTTC. The full variable domain, rest sourced from reference TRBV15 and TRBJ2-7, is DAMVIQNPRYQVTQFGKPVTLSCSQTLNHNVMYWYQQKSSQAPKLLFHYYDKDFNNEADTPDNFQSRRPNTSFCFLDIRSPGLGDTAMYLCATSRDSGSPYEQYFGPGTRLTVT.

This clonotype was observed a few times. The chain carries TRBV11-3 and TRBJ2-2; no clear D. Germline V CDR1 and CDR2: SGHNT, YENEEA. CDR3 length: 15 residues. Trimming pared 5 bases from V and 4 bases from J, leaving 14 bases between. As DNA, the CDR3 is TGTGCCAGCAGCCCATTAACTGGTGGCACCGGGGAGCTGTTTTTT. This gives the protein CASSPLTGGTGELFF.

This clonotype was detected ten times or more. This chain uses TRBV20-1 with TRBJ2-3, with 9 positions matching TRBD2. The ends lost 0 bases at V and 0 bases at J; junction bases unmatched: 4. The CDR3 consists of 16 residues. Germline V gene sequence: CDR1 DFQATT, CDR2 SNEGSKA (reference sequence). This chain's CDR3 is CSARDGGLASTDTQYF. The CDR3 DNA sequence: TGCAGTGCTAGAGATGGGGGACTAGCTAGCACAGATACGCAGTATTTT.

This clonotype was seen at least ten times. The rearrangement uses TRBV5-4 and TRBJ2-4; TRBD1 matches at 9 bases. This CDR3 region has 19 residues. The germline V gene has CDR1 SGHNT and CDR2 YYREEE (reference sequence). Germline trimming cut 3 bases from V and 3 bases from J; bases unmatched to any gene: 16. CDR3 nucleotides: TGTGCCAGCAGCTGGCGAGGACGAAAACAGGGGGCCGGCAAAAACATTCAGTACTTC. It codes for CASSWRGRKQGAGKNIQYF.

This clonotype was observed at least ten times. This chain joins TRBV12-3 or TRBV12-4 and TRBJ2-1; unclear D gene. The length of the CDR3 is 15 residues. Trimming removed 7 bases at V and 9 bases at J, with 22 bases between. The CDR3 nucleotides are TGTGCCAGCACCAAGGGCGCCAGGATCGGTGTTGAGCAGTTCTTC. Its protein product is CASTKGARIGVEQFF.

This clonotype was counted many times. This rearrangement joins TRBV29-1 to TRBJ1-2; 8 bases match TRBD1. The ends lost 6 bases at V and 6 bases at J; junction bases unmatched: 3. CDR3 length: 11 amino acids. Looked up from germline, CDR1 is SQVTM and CDR2 is ANQGSEA. CDR3 bases: TGCAGCGTCGGGACAGGTCATGGCTACACCTTC. Translating it yields CSVGTGHGYTF.

This clonotype was observed at least ten times. V is TRBV5-6 and J is TRBJ2-5; the match to TRBD2 covers 7 bases. CDR1 SGHDT and CDR2 YYEEEE come from the germline V gene. The CDR3 loop spans 12 amino acids. The V and J ends lost 4 bases and 9 bases, in that order; junction bases with no gene match: 6. The CDR3 coding sequence is TGTGCCAGCAGCCGGTCGGGGGGTGCCCAGTACTTC. Protein product: CASSRSGGAQYF.

The chain uses TRBV18 and TRBJ1-1; maybe TRBD1 (5 bases). Germline CDR1 reads KGHSH; CDR2 reads LQKENI. The CDR3 is 16 amino acids. The V and J ends lost 1 base and 0 bases respectively, with 12 bases between them. As DNA, the CDR3 is TGTGCCAGCTCACCACAGTTGACAGAAGTGAACACTGAAGCTTTCTTT. The encoded protein is CASSPQLTEVNTEAFF.

This clonotype was seen at least ten times. The chain joins TRBV24-1 to TRBJ2-3; 11 nucleotides agree with TRBD2. The CDR3 covers 16 residues. Germline values: CDR1 KGHDR, CDR2 SFDVKD. V gave up 4 bases and J gave up 4 bases; unmatched junction bases: 6. CDR3 nucleotides: TGTGCCACCAGTGACAGCACTAGCGGGAGTGCAGATACGCAGTATTTT. Residues: CATSDSTSGSADTQYF.

The sample holds many counts of this clonotype. The V gene is TRBV6-1, the J gene TRBJ1-1; D not resolved. This CDR3 comprises 12 residues. V lost 4 bases and J 11 bases, leaving 14 bases between the germline ends. In germline, CDR1 is MNHNS, CDR2 SASEGT. The CDR3 DNA reads as TGTGCCAGCAGTGGAGTCTCACTTGGGGCTTTCTTT. It translates to CASSGVSLGAFF.

This chain connects TRBV2 to TRBJ1-6, with no clear D. V was clipped by 2 bases and J by 3 bases, with 8 bases between them. Germline CDR1 SNHLY, CDR2 FYNNEI. The CDR3 contains 15 residues. The CDR3 sequence: CASSEPPGYNSPLHF. The CDR3 DNA sequence: TGTGCCAGCAGTGAACCCCCGGGCTATAATTCACCCCTCCACTTT.

This clonotype turned up a few times. The chain recombines TRBV5-1 with TRBJ2-5, with 9 bases lining up with TRBD1. The germline V gene encodes CDR1 SGHRS and CDR2 YFSETQ. After removal of 4 bases from V and 4 bases from J, the junction contained 8 bases not matched to a gene. The CDR3 contains 15 residues. This CDR3 is CASSPYRGHTETQYF. The CDR3 coding sequence is TGCGCCAGCAGCCCCTACAGGGGGCATACAGAGACCCAGTACTTC. Supplemented by reference TRBV5-1 and TRBJ2-5, the full variable domain reads KAGVTQTPRYLIKTRGQQVTLSCSPISGHRSVSWYQQTPGQGLQFLFEYFSETQRNKGNFPGRFSGRQFSNSRSEMNVSTLELGDSALYLCASSPYRGHTETQYFGPGTRLLVL.

This clonotype was recorded many times. CDR3 in amino acids: CASRMGYNEQFF. The CDR3 region has the DNA TGTGCCAGCAGGATGGGGTACAATGAGCAGTTCTTC. The rearrangement joins TRBV27 to TRBJ2-1; D unresolved. CDR1 MNHEY and CDR2 SMNVEV come from the germline V gene (reference sequence). The V end lost 6 bases, the J end lost 4 bases, and 7 bases lay between the germline ends. This CDR3 has 12 residues.

There are many counts of this clonotype. The chain uses TRBV9 and TRBJ2-5, with TRBD2 identical over 10 bases. Germline assignment: CDR1 SGDLS and CDR2 YYNGEE. With 0 bases clipped from V and 5 bases from J, the junction kept 10 bases outside the gene matches. The CDR3 is 17 residues long. The CDR3 protein is CASSVGASGSLAETQYF. The CDR3, as DNA: TGTGCCAGCAGCGTAGGGGCTAGCGGGAGTCTCGCGGAGACCCAGTACTTC. Full variable domain (remainder filled in from reference TRBV9 and TRBJ2-5): DSGVTQTPKHLITATGQRVTLRCSPRSGDLSVYWYQQSLDQGLQFLIQYYNGEERAKGNILERFSAQQFPDLHSELNLSSLELGDSALYFCASSVGASGSLAETQYFGPGTRLLVL.

This clonotype has a count of ten or more. The gene calls are TRBV20-1 and TRBJ2-3; TRBD2 agrees at 9 bases. Germline V gene lookup returns CDR1 DFQATT and CDR2 SNEGSKA (reference sequence). The CDR3 sequence is 18 residues long. V lost 0 bases and J lost 4; bases outside the gene matches: 14. For the CDR3, the DNA is TGCAGTGCTAGAGAACCCCTGCTGGGGACTAGCAGGGCAGATACGCAGTATTTT. Its protein is CSAREPLLGTSRADTQYF.

In this sample, this clonotype turned up a few times. The CDR3 sequence is CASSEFRGYGYTF. The DNA of the CDR3 is TGTGCCAGCAGTGAGTTTCGGGGGTATGGCTACACCTTC. This chain joins TRBV6-1 and TRBJ1-2; D is possibly TRBD1 (5 bases). Trimming pared 3 bases from V and 5 bases from J, leaving 10 bases between. The CDR3 runs 13 residues. Germline V lookup: CDR1 MNHNS, CDR2 SASEGT.

On this clonotype itself: This could be a read error, since a much larger clone is one nucleotide away. This sequence joins TRBV27 and TRBJ1-5; no definite D call. Trimming removed 2 bases from V and 2 bases from J, with 13 bases in between. This CDR3 has 16 amino acids. Germline CDR1 is MNHEY and CDR2 is SMNVEV (reference sequence). The CDR3 region is CASSLRSRQGNQPQHF. The CDR3 DNA reads TGTGCCAGCAGTTTACGTTCGCGGCAGGGCAATCAGCCCCAGCATTTT.

Remarks on this clonotype: It may be a read error: a sequence one base away is much more abundant. The V and J genes are TRBV21-1 and TRBJ2-1; the table's D call of TRBD1 was not tested on the DNA. TRBV21-1 is labeled a pseudogene. The CDR3 is made up of 15 amino acids. CDR3 amino acids: CASSNGTPHYNGQFF. CDR3 DNA sequence: TGTGCCAGCAGCAATGGTACCCCCCACTACAATGGGCAGTTCTTC.

The table lists this clonotype with many counts. This sequence joins TRBV5-4 and TRBJ2-1, with 10 bases lining up with TRBD2. The germline V gene encodes CDR1 SGHNT and CDR2 YYREEE (reference sequence). The CDR3 totals 16 residues. V shed 4 bases, J shed 7 bases, and the junction held 11 bases outside the gene matches. CDR3 residues: CASSERTGSGRNEQFF. The CDR3 DNA reads TGTGCCAGCAGCGAAAGAACGGGTAGCGGGAGGAATGAGCAGTTCTTC.

There are many counts of this clonotype. The chain couples TRBV27 to TRBJ2-3; 12 nucleotides agree with TRBD2. The germline CDR1 and CDR2 sequences are MNHEY and SMNVEV (reference sequence). The CDR3 runs to 18 residues. V dropped 6 bases and J dropped 1; count of bases not matched to a gene: 11. CDR3 protein: CASRPLPGLAGRTDTQYF. CDR3 nucleotide sequence: TGTGCCAGCAGGCCCCTCCCGGGACTAGCGGGCCGCACAGATACGCAGTATTTT.

Many counts were recorded for this clonotype. CDR3 bases: TGTGCCAGCAGGGGGAATAAAAGGACTGACGCCGGCTACACCTTC. It codes for CASRGNKRTDAGYTF. V is TRBV25-1 and J is TRBJ1-2; D gene ambiguous. From germline, CDR1 is MGHDK and CDR2 SYGVNS. CDR3 length: 15 amino acids. V was clipped by 6 bases and J by 8 bases, with 22 bases between them.

This sequence joins TRBV20-1 and TRBJ2-7; D is tentatively TRBD1 or TRBD2 (5 bases each). The CDR3 consists of 10 residues. Germline V gene sequence: CDR1 DFQATT, CDR2 SNEGSKA (reference sequence). V shed 7 bases and J shed 7 bases, with 11 bases lying between them. CDR3 nucleotides: TGCAGTGTGCAGGGCGGGGAGCAGTACTTC. It is translated as CSVQGGEQYF.